This T cell receptor (beta chain) was captured by sequencing in a study of response to subunit inactivated influenza vaccine. Study-wide findings and caveats: After each seasonal influenza vaccination, few new T cells are recruited, the authors suggested.

This clonotype has more than one count but fewer than ten. Its antigen remains unidentified. The length of the CDR3 is 13 residues. Germline lookup yields CDR1 ENHRY and CDR2 SYGVKD. V dropped 10 bases and J dropped 3 bases, with 10 bases sitting between them. Each CDR3 protein is one row after TCRdb ran MiXCR on the RT-PCR reads. The sample holds around 790,000 distinct CDR3 sequences; 21% are singletons and the top ten take approximately 10%. The clonotype originates from a middle-aged man who received an inactivated influenza vaccine. The sequencing used PBMCs from blood, collected 4 to 6 days after vaccination. The genes are TRBV10-3 and TRBJ2-6; unclear D gene. As DNA, the CDR3 is TGTGCCACCGCGTCGGGTGGGGCCAACGTCCTGACTTTC. This encodes CATASGGANVLTF.